A selection of T cell receptor beta chains follows, all from one sample in a study of vaccination effects on CD4 cells after COVID-19. Using immunoSEQ multiplex PCR, the repertoire was profiled, and TCRdb retains in-frame clones only, with some absent. The sample lists about 22,000 clones; under 85% were seen once. These receptors' antigens are unknown. This specimen consisted of CD4+ T cells from PBMCs cultured with a peptide pool, obtained before COVID-19 vaccination. The source of these receptors is a human donor who had a prior SARS-CoV-2 infection. The CDR3 runs from the conserved cysteine through the conserved F or W. The D gene is left open where the match is weak. Not every row has a clone size; where given, it reads once, few, many or a size class.

CDR3nt: TGCGCCAGCAGCCAATCTCGTGGCGGATTCGACAATGAGCAGTTCTTC
CDR3aa: CASSQSRGGFDNEQFF
d_gene: .
v_gene: TRBV4-3
j_gene: TRBJ2-1
abundance: .

CDR3nt: TGTGCCAGCAGCTTATACCAGCGGGACAATAATGAGCAGTTCTTC
CDR3aa: CASSLYQRDNNEQFF
d_gene: .
v_gene: TRBV5-4
j_gene: TRBJ2-1
abundance: once

CDR3nt: TGTGCCAGCAGCGTGGCCGGACTAGCGGCGTCCTACGAGCAGTACTTC
CDR3aa: CASSVAGLAASYEQYF
d_gene: TRBD2
v_gene: TRBV11-1
j_gene: TRBJ2-7
abundance: few

CDR3nt: TGTGCCAGCAGTACCCTGGGATCTCAATCACCCCTCCACTTT
CDR3aa: CASSTLGSQSPLHF
d_gene: .
v_gene: TRBV6-5
j_gene: TRBJ1-6
abundance: .

CDR3nt: TGTGCCAGCTCCGTCTCACCGGGGGCTGGCGAAAAACTGTTTTTT
CDR3aa: CASSVSPGAGEKLFF
d_gene: .
v_gene: TRBV18
j_gene: TRBJ1-4
abundance: .

CDR3nt: TGTGCCAGCAGCTTTTCACACGCCACAGATACGCAGTATTTT
CDR3aa: CASSFSHATDTQYF
d_gene: .
v_gene: TRBV7-3
j_gene: TRBJ2-3
abundance: .

CDR3nt: TGTGCCAGCAGGGCCCTGCATAGCAATCAGCCCCAGCATTTT
CDR3aa: CASRALHSNQPQHF
d_gene: .
v_gene: TRBV6-4
j_gene: TRBJ1-5
abundance: .

CDR3nt: TGTGCCAGCAGCTTGATGGGACAGTCTTCGAATTCACCCCTCCACTTT
CDR3aa: CASSLMGQSSNSPLHF
d_gene: TRBD1
v_gene: TRBV7-8
j_gene: TRBJ1-6
abundance: few

CDR3nt: TGTGCCAGCAGCTTGGCCGCAGATCGAAACACTGAAGCTTTCTTT
CDR3aa: CASSLAADRNTEAFF
d_gene: .
v_gene: TRBV5-4
j_gene: TRBJ1-1
abundance: .

CDR3nt: TGTGCCAGCAGTCGGCCTGGTTGGGATTTTACTGTCAATGAGCAGTTCTTC
CDR3aa: CASSRPGWDFTVNEQFF
d_gene: .
v_gene: TRBV7-9
j_gene: TRBJ2-1
abundance: few

CDR3nt: TGTGCCAGCAGTGCGGGGAGGGTGGGAAACACCATATATTTT
CDR3aa: CASSAGRVGNTIYF
d_gene: .
v_gene: TRBV27
j_gene: TRBJ1-3
abundance: once

CDR3nt: TGTGCCAGCAGCTTGGTAGTCAGGGGGCGCGGTAACTATGGCTACACCTTC
CDR3aa: CASSLVVRGRGNYGYTF
d_gene: TRBD1
v_gene: TRBV5-4
j_gene: TRBJ1-2
abundance: .

CDR3nt: TGTGCCACCAGTGAGTACCAGGGAGGCGAGCAGTACTTC
CDR3aa: CATSEYQGGEQYF
d_gene: .
v_gene: TRBV24-1
j_gene: TRBJ2-7
abundance: few

CDR3nt: TGTGCCAGCAGCCGCAAGTCTGAAGCTTTCTTT
CDR3aa: CASSRKSEAFF
d_gene: .
v_gene: TRBV5-4
j_gene: TRBJ1-1
abundance: .

CDR3nt: TGTGCCAGCAGTGGAAGGGACAGGGTTAAACTGTTTTTT
CDR3aa: CASSGRDRVKLFF
d_gene: TRBD1
v_gene: TRBV2
j_gene: TRBJ1-4
abundance: .

CDR3nt: TGTGCCATCAGGAAGGACAGGGCCACTACAGATACGCAGTATTTT
CDR3aa: CAIRKDRATTDTQYF
d_gene: TRBD1
v_gene: TRBV10-3
j_gene: TRBJ2-3
abundance: .

CDR3nt: TGTGCCAGCAGCTTAACCGGGGGGCGAACGAGTGATGAAGCTTTCTTT
CDR3aa: CASSLTGGRTSDEAFF
d_gene: .
v_gene: TRBV7-9
j_gene: TRBJ1-1
abundance: .

CDR3nt: TGTGCCAGCAGTTACGGCCCAGGGGACGAGCAGTACTTC
CDR3aa: CASSYGPGDEQYF
d_gene: .
v_gene: TRBV6-5
j_gene: TRBJ2-7
abundance: .

CDR3nt: TGTGCCAGCAGTGAAGGGACAGTACTGTACGAGCAGTACTTC
CDR3aa: CASSEGTVLYEQYF
d_gene: TRBD1
v_gene: TRBV28
j_gene: TRBJ2-7
abundance: .

CDR3nt: TGTGCCAGCAGTTTGACGGAGACCCAGTACTTC
CDR3aa: CASSLTETQYF
d_gene: .
v_gene: TRBV28
j_gene: TRBJ2-5
abundance: .

CDR3nt: TGTGCCAGCAGCTCGTACTCCCCGGGACAGGGTGGTTTCGGAGCTTTCTTT
CDR3aa: CASSSYSPGQGGFGAFF
d_gene: TRBD1
v_gene: TRBV7-2
j_gene: TRBJ1-1
abundance: .

CDR3nt: TGTGCCAGCAGCTTTATAAACGGCGAGCAGTACTTC
CDR3aa: CASSFINGEQYF
d_gene: .
v_gene: TRBV7-9
j_gene: TRBJ2-7
abundance: .

CDR3nt: TGCGCCAGCAGCCCGGGCCTGGGGCTGACGAACACTGAAGCTTTCTTT
CDR3aa: CASSPGLGLTNTEAFF
d_gene: .
v_gene: TRBV5-1
j_gene: TRBJ1-1
abundance: .

CDR3nt: TGTGCCACCAGCAGAGATTCGGCAGCCACGGGGGGTGGCTACACCTTC
CDR3aa: CATSRDSAATGGGYTF
d_gene: .
v_gene: TRBV15
j_gene: TRBJ1-2
abundance: .

CDR3nt: TGTGCCAGCAGAACGACAGGGCCCGGGGAGCTGTTTTTT
CDR3aa: CASRTTGPGELFF
d_gene: TRBD1
v_gene: TRBV6-5
j_gene: TRBJ2-2
abundance: .

CDR3nt: TGTGCCAGCAGCCAAGCTCCGGATACGCAGTATTTT
CDR3aa: CASSQAPDTQYF
d_gene: .
v_gene: TRBV3-1/TRBV3-2
j_gene: TRBJ2-3
abundance: .

CDR3nt: TGTGCCAGCTCAGCACAGGGGACAGACACTGAAGCTTTCTTT
CDR3aa: CASSAQGTDTEAFF
d_gene: TRBD1
v_gene: TRBV5-4
j_gene: TRBJ1-1
abundance: .

CDR3nt: TGCGCCAGCAGCTTGGAAGGGGCGTCTGGAAACACCATATATTTT
CDR3aa: CASSLEGASGNTIYF
d_gene: .
v_gene: TRBV5-1
j_gene: TRBJ1-3
abundance: .

CDR3nt: TGCGCCAGCAGCTTCACCCGGATGGAGACCCAGTACTTC
CDR3aa: CASSFTRMETQYF
d_gene: .
v_gene: TRBV5-1
j_gene: TRBJ2-5
abundance: .

CDR3nt: TGTGCCAGCTCACCAGTTTTCAGCCACGAATATGGCTACACCTTC
CDR3aa: CASSPVFSHEYGYTF
d_gene: .
v_gene: TRBV18
j_gene: TRBJ1-2
abundance: .

CDR3nt: TGTGCCAGCAGTTTCTCGGACAGAAACTATGGCTACACCTTC
CDR3aa: CASSFSDRNYGYTF
d_gene: .
v_gene: TRBV27
j_gene: TRBJ1-2
abundance: few

CDR3nt: TGTGCCACCAGCTTCGGGACATCTGGAAACACCATATATTTT
CDR3aa: CATSFGTSGNTIYF
d_gene: .
v_gene: TRBV15
j_gene: TRBJ1-3
abundance: once

CDR3nt: TGTGCCAGCAGTTTGTGGGGGGCAGATACGCAGTATTTT
CDR3aa: CASSLWGADTQYF
d_gene: .
v_gene: TRBV12-3/TRBV12-4
j_gene: TRBJ2-3
abundance: .

CDR3nt: TGTGCCAGCCGACTTATGGGTGAGCAGTTCTTC
CDR3aa: CASRLMGEQFF
d_gene: .
v_gene: TRBV12-3/TRBV12-4
j_gene: TRBJ2-1
abundance: .

CDR3nt: TGTGCCACCAATCAGGGCGGGGGCGACCAAGAGACCCAGTACTTC
CDR3aa: CATNQGGGDQETQYF
d_gene: .
v_gene: TRBV7-9
j_gene: TRBJ2-5
abundance: .

CDR3nt: TGTGCCATCACGGGGACTGTAAGCTCTGGAAACACCATATATTTT
CDR3aa: CAITGTVSSGNTIYF
d_gene: .
v_gene: TRBV10-3
j_gene: TRBJ1-3
abundance: .

CDR3nt: TGTGCCAGTACTTTGACCGGGACAGCTAATTCACCCCTCCACTTT
CDR3aa: CASTLTGTANSPLHF
d_gene: TRBD1
v_gene: TRBV19
j_gene: TRBJ1-6
abundance: .

CDR3nt: TGTGCCTGGAAACGGCAGTCCCTCTACGAGCAGTACTTC
CDR3aa: CAWKRQSLYEQYF
d_gene: .
v_gene: TRBV30
j_gene: TRBJ2-7
abundance: .

CDR3nt: TGTGCCAGCCAAAACAACCGCAATCAGCCCCAGCATTTT
CDR3aa: CASQNNRNQPQHF
d_gene: .
v_gene: TRBV2
j_gene: TRBJ1-5
abundance: .

CDR3nt: TGTGCCAGCAGCACCCGGGCCCAGGGTTACGAGCAGTACTTC
CDR3aa: CASSTRAQGYEQYF
d_gene: .
v_gene: TRBV7-2
j_gene: TRBJ2-7
abundance: .

CDR3nt: TGCGCCAGCAGTCAATCCCCCCGTGGCAGGGCCTACGAGCAGTACTTC
CDR3aa: CASSQSPRGRAYEQYF
d_gene: .
v_gene: TRBV23-1
j_gene: TRBJ2-7
abundance: .